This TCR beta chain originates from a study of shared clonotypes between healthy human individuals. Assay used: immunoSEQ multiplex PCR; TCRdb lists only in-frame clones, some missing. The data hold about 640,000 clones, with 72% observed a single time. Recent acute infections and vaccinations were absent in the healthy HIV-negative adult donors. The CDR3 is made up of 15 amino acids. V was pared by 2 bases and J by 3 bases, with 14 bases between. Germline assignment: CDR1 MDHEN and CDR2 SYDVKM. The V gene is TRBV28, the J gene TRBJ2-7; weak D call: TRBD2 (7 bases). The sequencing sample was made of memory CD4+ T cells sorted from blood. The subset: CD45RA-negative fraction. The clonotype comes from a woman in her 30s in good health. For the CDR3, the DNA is TGTGCCAGCAGTTTAGGGGGGGGCGTCTTCTACGAGCAGTACTTC. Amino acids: CASSLGGGVFYEQYF.